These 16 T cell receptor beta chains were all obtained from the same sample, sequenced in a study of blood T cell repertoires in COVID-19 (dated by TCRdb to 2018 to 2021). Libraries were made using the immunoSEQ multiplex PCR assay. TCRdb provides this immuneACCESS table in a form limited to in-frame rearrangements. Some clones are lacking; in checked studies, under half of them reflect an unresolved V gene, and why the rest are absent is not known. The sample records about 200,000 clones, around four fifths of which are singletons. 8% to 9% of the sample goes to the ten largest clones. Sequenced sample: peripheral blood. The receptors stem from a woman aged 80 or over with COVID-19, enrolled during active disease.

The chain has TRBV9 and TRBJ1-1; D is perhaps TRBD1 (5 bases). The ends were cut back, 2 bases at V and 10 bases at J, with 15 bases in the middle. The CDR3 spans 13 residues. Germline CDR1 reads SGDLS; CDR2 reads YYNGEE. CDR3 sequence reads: CASSVDGGLGAFF. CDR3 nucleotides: TGTGCCAGCAGCGTTGACGGGGGTTTGGGAGCTTTCTTT.

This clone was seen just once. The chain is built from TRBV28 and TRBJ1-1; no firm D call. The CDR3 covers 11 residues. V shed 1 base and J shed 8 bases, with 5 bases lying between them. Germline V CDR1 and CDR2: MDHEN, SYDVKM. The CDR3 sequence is CASSLLREAFF. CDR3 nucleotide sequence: TGTGCCAGCAGTTTATTGCGGGAAGCTTTCTTT.

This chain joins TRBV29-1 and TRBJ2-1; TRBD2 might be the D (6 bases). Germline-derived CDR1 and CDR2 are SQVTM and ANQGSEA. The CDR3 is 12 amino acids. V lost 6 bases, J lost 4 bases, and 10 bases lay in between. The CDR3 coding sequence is TGCAGCGTCACGGGAGCGTACAATGAGCAGTTCTTC. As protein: CSVTGAYNEQFF.

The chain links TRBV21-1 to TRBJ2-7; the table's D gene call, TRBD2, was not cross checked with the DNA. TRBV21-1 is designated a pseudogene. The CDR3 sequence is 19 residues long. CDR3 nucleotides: TGTGCCAGCAGGATTAGGGAGTTGGGGACTAGCGGGAGGGTTGGGGAGCAGTACTTC. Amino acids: CASRIRELGTSGRVGEQYF.

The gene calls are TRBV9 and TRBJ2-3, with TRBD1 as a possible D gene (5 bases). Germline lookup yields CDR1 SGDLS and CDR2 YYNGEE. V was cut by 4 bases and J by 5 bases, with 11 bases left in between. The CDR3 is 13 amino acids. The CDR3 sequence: CASSIRVLDTQYF. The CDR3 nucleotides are TGTGCCAGCAGCATCAGGGTCCTAGATACGCAGTATTTT.

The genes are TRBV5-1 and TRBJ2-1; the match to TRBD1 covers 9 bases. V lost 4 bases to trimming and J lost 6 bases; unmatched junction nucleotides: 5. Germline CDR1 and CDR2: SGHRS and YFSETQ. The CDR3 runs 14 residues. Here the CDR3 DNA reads TGCGCCAGCAGCCCCTTGGACAGGGGCAATGAGCAGTTCTTC. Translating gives CASSPLDRGNEQFF. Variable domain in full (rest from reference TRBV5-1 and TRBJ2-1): KAGVTQTPRYLIKTRGQQVTLSCSPISGHRSVSWYQQTPGQGLQFLFEYFSETQRNKGNFPGRFSGRQFSNSRSEMNVSTLELGDSALYLCASSPLDRGNEQFFGPGTRLTVL.

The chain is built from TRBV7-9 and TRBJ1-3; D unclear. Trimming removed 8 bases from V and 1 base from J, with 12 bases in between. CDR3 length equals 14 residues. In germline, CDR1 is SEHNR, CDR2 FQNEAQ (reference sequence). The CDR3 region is CASVQSGSGNTIYF. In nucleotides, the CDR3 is TGTGCCAGCGTTCAATCGGGGTCTGGAAACACCATATATTTT. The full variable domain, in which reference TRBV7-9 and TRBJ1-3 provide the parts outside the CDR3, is DTGVSQNPRHKITKRGQNVTFRCDPISEHNRLYWYRQTLGQGPEFLTYFQNEAQLEKSRLLSDRFSAERPKGSFSTLEIQRTEQGDSAMYLCASVQSGSGNTIYFGEGSWLTVV.

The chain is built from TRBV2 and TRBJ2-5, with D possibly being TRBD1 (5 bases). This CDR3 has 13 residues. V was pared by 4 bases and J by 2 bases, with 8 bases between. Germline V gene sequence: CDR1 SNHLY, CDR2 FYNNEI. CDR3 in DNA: TGTGCCAGCAGTGGGGGCAGGCAAGAGACCCAGTACTTC. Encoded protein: CASSGGRQETQYF.

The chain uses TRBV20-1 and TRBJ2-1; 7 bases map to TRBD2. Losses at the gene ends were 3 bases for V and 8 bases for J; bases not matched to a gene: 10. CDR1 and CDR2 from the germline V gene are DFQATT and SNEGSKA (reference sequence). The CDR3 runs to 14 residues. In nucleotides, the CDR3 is TGCAGTGCTAGTGAAGGCGGGAGAGTTGATGAGCAGTTCTTC. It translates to CSASEGGRVDEQFF.

CDR3 DNA sequence: TGTGCCAGTTCAAAAGGAGGGACAGGAGAAGAGACCCAGTACTTC. Encoded protein: CASSKGGTGEETQYF. The chain is built from TRBV19 and TRBJ2-5; TRBD1 aligns across 8 bases. The CDR3 is 15 residues long. The germline gives CDR1 LNHDA, CDR2 SQIVND (reference sequence). The ends lost 8 bases at V and 3 bases at J; junction bases unmatched: 11.

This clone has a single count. The DNA of the CDR3 is TGTGCCATCAGGACAGGGGGAATCTATGGCTACACCTTC. Its translation is CAIRTGGIYGYTF. This chain links TRBV10-3 with TRBJ1-2; 9 bases agree with TRBD1. The CDR3 consists of 13 residues. Losses at the gene ends were 6 bases for V and 4 bases for J; bases not matched to a gene: 3. Germline CDR1 ENHRY, CDR2 SYGVKD.

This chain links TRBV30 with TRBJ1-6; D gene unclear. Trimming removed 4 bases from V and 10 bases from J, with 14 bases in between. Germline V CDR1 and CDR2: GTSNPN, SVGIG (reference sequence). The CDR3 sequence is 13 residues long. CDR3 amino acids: CAWTSTHSSPLHF. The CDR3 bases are TGTGCCTGGACTTCGACTCATAGCTCACCCCTCCACTTT. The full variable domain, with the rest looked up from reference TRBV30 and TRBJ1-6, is SQTIHQWPATLVQPVGSPLSLECTVEGTSNPNLYWYRQAAGRGLQLLFYSVGIGQISSEVPQNLSASRPQDRQFILSSKKLLLSDSGFYLCAWTSTHSSPLHFGNGTRLTVT.

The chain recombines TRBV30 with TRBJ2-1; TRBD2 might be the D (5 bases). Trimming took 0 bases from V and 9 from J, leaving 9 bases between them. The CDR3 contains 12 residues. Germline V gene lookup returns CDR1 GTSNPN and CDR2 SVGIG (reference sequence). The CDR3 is CAWSVAGIEQFF. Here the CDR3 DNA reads TGTGCCTGGAGTGTAGCCGGGATTGAGCAGTTCTTC.

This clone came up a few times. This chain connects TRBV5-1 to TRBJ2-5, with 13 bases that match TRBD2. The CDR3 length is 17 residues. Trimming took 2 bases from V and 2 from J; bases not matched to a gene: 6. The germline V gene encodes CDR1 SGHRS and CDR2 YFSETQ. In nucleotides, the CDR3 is TGCGCCAGCAGCTTTGGGCTACTAGCGGGGGGGCAAGAGACCCAGTACTTC. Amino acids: CASSFGLLAGGQETQYF.

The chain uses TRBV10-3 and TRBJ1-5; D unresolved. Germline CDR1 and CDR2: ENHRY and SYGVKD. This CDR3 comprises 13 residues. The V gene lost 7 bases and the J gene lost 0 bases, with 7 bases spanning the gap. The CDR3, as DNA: TGTGCCATCAAACAAGATAGCAATCAGCCCCAGCATTTT. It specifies CAIKQDSNQPQHF.

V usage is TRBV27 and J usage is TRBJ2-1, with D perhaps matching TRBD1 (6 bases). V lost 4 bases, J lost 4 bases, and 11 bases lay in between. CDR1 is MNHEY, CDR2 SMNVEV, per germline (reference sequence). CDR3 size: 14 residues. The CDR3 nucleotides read TGTGCCAGCAGTTCGCCCGGACAGTACAATGAGCAGTTCTTC. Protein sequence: CASSSPGQYNEQFF.